Listed here are 23 T cell receptor beta chains from one sample, sequenced in a study of CD8 T cells in ankylosing spondylitis. TCRdb reprocessed the 5' RACE reads with MiXCR, giving one entry per CDR3 protein. The table records roughly 230,000 distinct CDR3 sequences, 15% to 20% of them present only once. Material for sequencing was blood, either unsorted or a sorted T cell fraction (not recorded which). Receptor source: a male donor with ankylosing spondylitis or in good health (not recorded which).

The V and J genes are TRBV20-1 and TRBJ2-7, with D unresolved. Trimming pared 1 base from V and 3 bases from J, leaving 16 bases between. The germline V gene has CDR1 DFQATT and CDR2 SNEGSKA (reference sequence). CDR3 length: 15 residues. The CDR3 coding sequence is TGCAGTGCTAGAGCCCGGCACCATCGGATCTACGAGCAGTACTTC. Its protein is CSARARHHRIYEQYF.

This clonotype occurred many times. The CDR3 reads CASSQARSGSWATGELFF. The CDR3 nucleotides read TGCGCCAGCAGCCAAGCGAGGAGCGGGAGTTGGGCCACCGGGGAGCTGTTTTTT. The V gene is TRBV4-1, the J gene TRBJ2-2; 8 positions agree with TRBD2. CDR3 length: 18 residues. CDR1 is MGHRA, CDR2 YSYEKL, per germline. V dropped 1 base and J dropped 4; count of bases not matched to a gene: 11.

The chain employs TRBV15 and TRBJ2-4; D is uncertain. Between the trimmed V and J ends, which lost 1 base and 9 bases, there was a span of 10 bases. CDR3 length: 13 residues. Per the germline V gene, CDR1 is LNHNV and CDR2 is YYDKDF (reference sequence). The CDR3 here is CATSRAQNRIQYF. CDR3 DNA sequence: TGTGCCACCAGCAGAGCCCAAAATCGCATTCAGTACTTC.

This chain connects TRBV25-1 to TRBJ1-4; a weak D match, TRBD1 (6 bases). CDR1 MGHDK and CDR2 SYGVNS come from the germline V gene. The CDR3 contains 16 residues. The V end was cut by 1 base, the J end by 0 bases, with 9 bases between. CDR3: CASSEWGAATNEKLFF. The CDR3 DNA sequence: TGTGCCAGCAGTGAATGGGGGGCAGCAACTAATGAAAAACTGTTTTTT. The variable domain in full, with the rest retrieved from reference TRBV25-1 and TRBJ1-4, is EADIYQTPRYLVIGTGKKITLECSQTMGHDKMYWYQQDPGMELHLIHYSYGVNSTEKGDLSSESTVSRIRTEHFPLTLESARPSHTSQYLCASSEWGAATNEKLFFGSGTQLSVL.

This clonotype was counted at least ten times. The chain is built from TRBV29-1 and TRBJ2-7; D gene ambiguous. V lost 7 bases and J lost 2, with 12 bases in between. CDR3 length: 12 amino acids. The germline V gene has CDR1 SQVTM and CDR2 ANQGSEA. The chain's CDR3 is CSGRDQAYEQYF. CDR3 sequence (DNA): TGCAGCGGCCGCGACCAAGCCTACGAGCAGTACTTC.

CDR3 coding DNA: TGTGCCAGCAGCTTAGGGACCTACACCTACAATGAGCAGTTCTTC. This gives the protein CASSLGTYTYNEQFF. This chain uses TRBV11-2 with TRBJ2-1; D gene ambiguous. This CDR3 comprises 15 residues. Trimming shortened V by 1 base and J by 2 bases, and 9 bases separated the two germline ends. Germline V gene sequence: CDR1 SGHAT, CDR2 FQNNGV.

At least ten counts were recorded for this clonotype. This chain joins TRBV5-1 and TRBJ2-2; TRBD2 matches at 10 bases. V gave up 2 bases and J gave up 5 bases; unmatched junction bases: 0. The CDR3 extends over 14 amino acids. Germline V lookup: CDR1 SGHRS, CDR2 YFSETQ. The DNA of the CDR3 is TGCGCCAGCAGCTTACTAGCGGGAACCGGGGAGCTGTTTTTT. As protein: CASSLLAGTGELFF. Full variable domain (remainder filled in from reference TRBV5-1 and TRBJ2-2): KAGVTQTPRYLIKTRGQQVTLSCSPISGHRSVSWYQQTPGQGLQFLFEYFSETQRNKGNFPGRFSGRQFSNSRSEMNVSTLELGDSALYLCASSLLAGTGELFFGEGSRLTVL.

The rearrangement uses TRBV9 and TRBJ2-1; possible D gene TRBD2, 5 bases. There are 12 residues in the CDR3. Germline V gene data show CDR1 as SGDLS and CDR2 as YYNGEE. V lost 0 bases and J 11 bases, leaving 9 bases between the germline ends. The DNA of the CDR3 is TGTGCCAGCAGCGTAGTAGACTACCAGCAGTTCTTC. This sequence encodes CASSVVDYQQFF.

This clonotype was observed a handful of times. The rearrangement uses TRBV7-6 and TRBJ2-1; D ambiguous. V was cut by 2 bases and J by 15 bases, with 17 bases left in between. CDR1 SGHVS and CDR2 FNYEAQ come from the germline V gene. The CDR3 is 13 amino acids. CDR3 amino acids: CASSLMKGSRSFF. The CDR3 nucleotides read TGTGCCAGCAGCTTAATGAAAGGCTCTCGTTCGTTCTTC.

V and J are TRBV20-1 and TRBJ2-7, with D possibly TRBD2 on 5 matching bases. The V gene's germline CDR1 is DFQATT and CDR2 SNEGSKA (reference sequence). The V end lost 1 base, the J end lost 5 bases, and 6 bases lay between the germline ends. The CDR3 is made up of 11 amino acids. The CDR3 region is CSARAGDEQYF. The CDR3, as DNA: TGCAGTGCTAGAGCCGGGGACGAGCAGTACTTC.

The V and J genes are TRBV5-1 and TRBJ2-5, with TRBD2 matching over 14 bases. The J segment lost 3 bases and the V segment lost 1 base, leaving 11 bases of the junction unmatched. The CDR3 has 19 residues. CDR1 is SGHRS and CDR2 is YFSETQ in the germline V gene. CDR3 DNA: TGCGCCAGCAGCTTGACTTGGACTAGCGGGAGGATAGGGGAAGAGACCCAGTACTTC. This encodes CASSLTWTSGRIGEETQYF.

The sample holds many counts of this clonotype. This sequence joins TRBV20-1 and TRBJ2-3; TRBD1 aligns across 7 bases. Germline CDR1 and CDR2: DFQATT and SNEGSKA (reference sequence). After removal of 0 bases from V and 4 bases from J, the junction contained 13 bases not matched to a gene. This CDR3 is built from 17 residues. Here the CDR3 reads CSARDDVGQSVSDTQYF. CDR3 coding DNA: TGCAGTGCTAGAGATGATGTGGGACAGTCAGTGTCAGATACGCAGTATTTT.

This clonotype was detected a few times. V and J are TRBV5-1 and TRBJ2-1, with D unclear. Germline CDR1 is SGHRS and CDR2 is YFSETQ. The CDR3 covers 13 residues. V shed 4 bases and J shed 7 bases, with 12 bases lying between them. The CDR3 sequence is CASSAGGVNEQFF. The CDR3 DNA reads as TGCGCCAGCAGCGCTGGTGGGGTTAATGAGCAGTTCTTC. Complete variable domain (other parts from reference TRBV5-1 and TRBJ2-1): KAGVTQTPRYLIKTRGQQVTLSCSPISGHRSVSWYQQTPGQGLQFLFEYFSETQRNKGNFPGRFSGRQFSNSRSEMNVSTLELGDSALYLCASSAGGVNEQFFGPGTRLTVL.

This clonotype was observed a few times. The V gene is TRBV6-2 or TRBV6-3, the J gene TRBJ2-7; D possibly corresponds to TRBD1 (6 bases). Germline values: CDR1 MNHEY, CDR2 SVGEGT. V lost 7 bases, J lost 2 bases, and 18 bases lay in between. The CDR3 has 15 residues. The CDR3 is CASIPNRDTTYEQYF. DNA of the CDR3: TGTGCCAGCATCCCTAACCGGGACACGACCTACGAGCAGTACTTC.

This clonotype came up a few times. V and J are TRBV28 and TRBJ2-1, with 7 bases lining up with TRBD2. V lost 8 bases, J lost 6 bases, and 10 bases stayed unmatched. This CDR3 has 14 residues. Germline V gene lookup returns CDR1 MDHEN and CDR2 SYDVKM. The CDR3 region has the DNA TGTGCCAGCCGATTCGGGACTAATGCCAATGAGCAGTTCTTC. Translation gives CASRFGTNANEQFF.

There are a few counts of this clonotype. The CDR3 bases are TGCAGTGCTAGTTCCATAGCGGGAGTACCTTGGGAGCAGTACTTC. This codes for CSASSIAGVPWEQYF. The J gene is TRBJ2-7, the V gene TRBV20-1, with 9 bases that match TRBD2. Germline assignment: CDR1 DFQATT and CDR2 SNEGSKA (reference sequence). The length of the CDR3 is 15 residues. V trimming: 3 bases; J trimming: 7 bases; junction bases outside the gene matches: 13.

This clonotype was detected a few times. V usage is TRBV9 and J usage is TRBJ1-5; D call uncertain. Germline V gene data show CDR1 as SGDLS and CDR2 as YYNGEE. V was shortened by 7 bases and J by 0 bases, with 14 bases between the two germline ends. The CDR3 spans 15 residues. This CDR3 reads CASGEGGDSNQPQHF. CDR3 bases: TGTGCCAGCGGCGAGGGTGGTGATAGCAATCAGCCCCAGCATTTT.

This clonotype came up a few times. This rearrangement joins TRBV4-1 to TRBJ2-2; D perhaps matches TRBD2 (5 bases). The germline CDR1 and CDR2 sequences are MGHRA and YSYEKL. Trimming left V 3 bases short and J 1 base short, with 9 bases between. CDR3 size: 15 residues. In nucleotides, the CDR3 is TGCGCCAGCAGCCAGGGTCGGGGGAACACCGGGGAGCTGTTTTTT. It specifies CASSQGRGNTGELFF.

This chain uses TRBV29-1 with TRBJ2-5, with unresolved D. Trimming left V 1 base short and J 4 bases short, with 10 bases between. Germline CDR1 is SQVTM and CDR2 is ANQGSEA. The CDR3 is 13 residues long. The CDR3 region has the DNA TGCAGCGTTGAAGGGGCCGCCGGAGAGACCCAGTACTTC. Residues: CSVEGAAGETQYF.

This clonotype was recorded at least ten times. The chain links TRBV29-1 to TRBJ2-7; TRBD1 aligns across 7 bases. CDR3 length equals 13 residues. The germline gives CDR1 SQVTM, CDR2 ANQGSEA. The V segment lost 6 bases and the J segment 5 bases; nucleotides outside the gene matches: 10. CDR3: CSVTLPTGDEQYF. DNA for the CDR3: TGCAGCGTGACCCTACCTACAGGGGACGAGCAGTACTTC.

The V call is TRBV19, the J call TRBJ2-2; D possibly corresponds to TRBD2 (5 bases). Germline loops: CDR1 LNHDA, CDR2 SQIVND (reference sequence). Deletions cut 6 bases from V and 3 bases from J, with 17 bases between. The CDR3 contains 16 residues. CDR3 residues: CASSQTSGIHTGELFF. The CDR3 DNA follows: TGTGCCAGTAGCCAAACCAGCGGAATCCACACCGGGGAGCTGTTTTTT.

The genes are TRBV9 and TRBJ2-6; no reliable D call. V was pared by 3 bases and J by 1 base, with 8 bases between. The CDR3 totals 15 residues. Germline V gene lookup returns CDR1 SGDLS and CDR2 YYNGEE. Here the CDR3 DNA reads TGTGCCAGCAGCGCCGGTATTTCTGGGGCCAACGTCCTGACTTTC. This gives the protein CASSAGISGANVLTF.

The chain uses TRBV7-9 and TRBJ2-1, with TRBD2 matching 9 bases. The CDR3 has 17 amino acids. Looked up from germline, CDR1 is SEHNR and CDR2 is FQNEAQ (reference sequence). V shed 1 base and J 4 bases; nucleotides not matched to a gene: 8. CDR3 nucleotide sequence: TGTGCCAGCAGCTTAGTTCGGGGGACTAGCTTATACAATGAGCAGTTCTTC. Its translation is CASSLVRGTSLYNEQFF.